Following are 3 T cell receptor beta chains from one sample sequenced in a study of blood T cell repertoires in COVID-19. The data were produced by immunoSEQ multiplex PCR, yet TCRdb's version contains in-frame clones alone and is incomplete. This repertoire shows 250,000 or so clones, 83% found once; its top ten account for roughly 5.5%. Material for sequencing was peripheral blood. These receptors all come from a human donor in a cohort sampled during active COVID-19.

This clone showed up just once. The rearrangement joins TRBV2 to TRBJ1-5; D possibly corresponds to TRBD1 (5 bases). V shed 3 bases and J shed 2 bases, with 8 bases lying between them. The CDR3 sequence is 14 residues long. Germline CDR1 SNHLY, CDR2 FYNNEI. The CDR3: CASSEGGGNQPQHF. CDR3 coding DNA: TGTGCCAGCAGTGAGGGGGGAGGCAATCAGCCCCAGCATTTT.

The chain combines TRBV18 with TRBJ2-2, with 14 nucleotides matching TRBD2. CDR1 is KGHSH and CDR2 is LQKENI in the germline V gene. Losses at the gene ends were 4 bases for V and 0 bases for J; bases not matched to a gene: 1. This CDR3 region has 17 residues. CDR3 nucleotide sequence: TGTGCCAGCTCACAGACTAGCGGGAGGGCGAACACCGGGGAGCTGTTTTTT. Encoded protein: CASSQTSGRANTGELFF. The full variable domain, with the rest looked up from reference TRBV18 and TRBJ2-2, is NAGVMQNPRHLVRRRGQEARLRCSPMKGHSHVYWYRQLPEEGLKFMVYLQKENIIDESGMPKERFSAEFPKEGPSILRIQQVVRGDSAAYFCASSQTSGRANTGELFFGEGSRLTVL.

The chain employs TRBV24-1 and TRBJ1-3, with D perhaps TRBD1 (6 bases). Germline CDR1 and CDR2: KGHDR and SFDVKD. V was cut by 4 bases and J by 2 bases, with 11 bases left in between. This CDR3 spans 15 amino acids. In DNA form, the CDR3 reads TGTGCCACCAGTGACTCGGACAGTACTGGAAACACCATATATTTT. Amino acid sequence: CATSDSDSTGNTIYF.